This T cell receptor (beta chain) emerged from a study of T-cell memory formation after mild COVID-19. Study conclusions and caveats: Mainly CM and EM harbored the contracting CD4+ clones; mainly EMRA harbored the CD8+ ones.

A note on this clonotype: The antigen is unknown.

MiXCR, run by TCRdb on the 5' RACE reads, gives a single entry per CDR3 protein. The sample holds fewer than 400,000 distinct CDR3 sequences, 16% seen once. Germline CDR1 MNHEY, CDR2 SVGAGI. The CDR3 is made up of 13 amino acids. V lost 2 bases, J lost 6 bases, and 10 bases lay in between. The TCR originated in a man between 18 and 35 years old who had mild COVID-19 (a few samples of this study predate the infection). Cell type and time point are not known. Material for sequencing was PBMCs or a T cell subset sorted from them (not recorded which). The chain carries TRBV6-5 and TRBJ1-2, with D uncertain. CDR3 bases: TGTGCCAGCAGTTACAGTGCACGGGATGGCTACACCTTC. This sequence encodes CASSYSARDGYTF.